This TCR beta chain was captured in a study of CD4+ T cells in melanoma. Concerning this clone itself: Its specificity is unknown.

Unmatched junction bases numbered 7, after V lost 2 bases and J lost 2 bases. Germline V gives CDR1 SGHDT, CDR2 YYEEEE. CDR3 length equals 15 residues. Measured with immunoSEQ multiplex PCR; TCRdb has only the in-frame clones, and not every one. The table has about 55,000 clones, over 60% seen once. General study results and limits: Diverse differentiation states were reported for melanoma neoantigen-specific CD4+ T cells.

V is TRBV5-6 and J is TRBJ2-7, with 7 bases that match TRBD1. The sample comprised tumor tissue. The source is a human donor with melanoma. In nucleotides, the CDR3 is TGTGCCAGCAGCTTATCCGGGACAGCAACCTACGAGCAGTACTTC. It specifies CASSLSGTATYEQYF.